A selection of T cell receptor beta chains follows, all from one sample in a study of cytomegalovirus exposure and HLA in healthy donors. Here immunoSEQ multiplex PCR was the method, and the copy in TCRdb shows in-frame clones only, minus some. The sample contains roughly 130,000 clones, roughly 78% of which appear only once. The sample was PBMCs. The source of these receptors is a man aged 35 to 55 in good health and CMV-seronegative. Both conserved end residues are part of each CDR3. Each record gives: CDR3 protein, CDR3 DNA, J gene, V gene, clone size, D gene. D genes are given only for firm matches. A row's size may be missing; if present it is once, few, many or a size class.

CDR3: CASSLGGSTEAFF
DNA: TGCGCCAGCAGCTTAGGGGGCTCCACTGAAGCTTTCTTT
J: TRBJ1-1
V: TRBV5-1
size: NA
D: TRBD1

CDR3: CASSSPREQYF
DNA: TGTGCCAGCAGTTCCCCTCGCGAGCAGTACTTC
J: TRBJ2-7
V: TRBV28
size: NA
D: NA

CDR3: CSVQAPGYEQYF
DNA: TGCAGCGTCCAGGCTCCCGGTTACGAGCAGTACTTC
J: TRBJ2-7
V: TRBV29-1
size: NA
D: NA

CDR3: CASSFLQGAGELFF
DNA: TGTGCCAGCAGCTTTCTACAGGGGGCAGGGGAGCTGTTTTTT
J: TRBJ2-2
V: TRBV13
size: NA
D: TRBD1

CDR3: CASSFSPGTGHYGYTF
DNA: TGTGCCAGCAGCTTCTCGCCAGGTACAGGGCACTATGGCTACACCTTC
J: TRBJ1-2
V: TRBV5-4
size: NA
D: NA

CDR3: CASSMGLNQPQHF
DNA: TGTGCCAGCAGCATGGGCCTCAATCAGCCCCAGCATTTT
J: TRBJ1-5
V: TRBV7-9
size: NA
D: NA

CDR3: CAWSLGGFPYEQYF
DNA: TGTGCCTGGAGTCTGGGAGGGTTCCCTTACGAGCAGTACTTC
J: TRBJ2-7
V: TRBV30
size: NA
D: TRBD2

CDR3: CASRRDNNEKLFF
DNA: TGTGCCAGCAGACGGGATAATAATGAAAAACTGTTTTTT
J: TRBJ1-4
V: TRBV5-4
size: NA
D: NA

CDR3: CASSLRHTDTQYF
DNA: TGTGCCAGCAGTTTGCGGCACACAGATACGCAGTATTTT
J: TRBJ2-3
V: TRBV28
size: NA
D: NA

CDR3: CAWSVRAGGSYNSPLHF
DNA: TGTGCCTGGAGTGTACGGGCAGGGGGCTCCTATAATTCACCCCTCCACTTT
J: TRBJ1-6
V: TRBV30
size: once
D: TRBD1

CDR3: CASSLASSGSGDTQYF
DNA: TGTGCCAGCAGCTTGGCCAGTAGCGGGAGTGGAGATACGCAGTATTTT
J: TRBJ2-3
V: TRBV5-4
size: NA
D: TRBD2

CDR3: CASSIWTSGGYNEQFF
DNA: TGTGCCAGCAGTATCTGGACTAGCGGGGGCTACAATGAGCAGTTCTTC
J: TRBJ2-1
V: TRBV25-1
size: NA
D: TRBD2

CDR3: CASLSSPSYEQYF
DNA: TGTGCCAGCCTATCGTCGCCCTCCTACGAGCAGTACTTC
J: TRBJ2-7
V: TRBV28
size: NA
D: NA

CDR3: CASSQGPAEYNEQFF
DNA: TGTGCCAGCAGCCAAGGGCCTGCAGAATACAATGAGCAGTTCTTC
J: TRBJ2-1
V: TRBV14
size: NA
D: NA

CDR3: CASSEWQGYEQYF
DNA: TGTGCCAGCAGTGAATGGCAGGGATACGAGCAGTACTTC
J: TRBJ2-7
V: TRBV25-1
size: NA
D: NA

CDR3: CASSLGGGLVEQFF
DNA: TGTGCCAGCAGTTTAGGGGGGGGGCTGGTTGAGCAGTTCTTC
J: TRBJ2-1
V: TRBV28
size: NA
D: NA

CDR3: CASSLAPGEKLFF
DNA: TGTGCCAGCAGCTTGGCGCCTGGCGAAAAACTGTTTTTT
J: TRBJ1-4
V: TRBV5-5
size: NA
D: NA

CDR3: CASSTGTSGRLAYNEQFF
DNA: TGTGCCAGTAGTACCGGGACTAGCGGGAGGTTGGCCTACAATGAGCAGTTCTTC
J: TRBJ2-1
V: TRBV19
size: NA
D: TRBD2

CDR3: CASSWGTGAYNEQFF
DNA: TGCGCCAGCAGCTGGGGGACAGGGGCCTACAATGAGCAGTTCTTC
J: TRBJ2-1
V: TRBV5-1
size: NA
D: TRBD1

CDR3: CASSLSGAGGDYGYTF
DNA: TGTGCCAGCAGTTTATCCGGGGCGGGGGGCGACTATGGCTACACCTTC
J: TRBJ1-2
V: TRBV28
size: NA
D: NA

CDR3: CAISDGNEQFF
DNA: TGTGCCATCAGTGACGGGAATGAGCAGTTCTTC
J: TRBJ2-1
V: TRBV10-3
size: NA
D: NA

CDR3: CASSLGLAGYNEQFF
DNA: TGTGCCAGCAGCCTAGGGCTAGCGGGGTACAATGAGCAGTTCTTC
J: TRBJ2-1
V: TRBV7-2
size: NA
D: TRBD2